This T cell receptor (beta chain) emerged from a study of cytomegalovirus exposure and HLA in healthy donors. PCR amplification relied on 60 Vbeta primers (plus 13 Jbeta primers). The data were produced by immunoSEQ multiplex PCR, yet TCRdb's version contains in-frame clones alone and is incomplete. The sample table includes tens of thousands of clones. CDR1 and CDR2 from the germline V gene are SNHLY and FYNNEI. Trimming took off 0 bases at V and 0 bases at J, with 11 bases between the two ends. The CDR3 has 16 amino acids. The sequenced sample consisted of PBMCs. The origin of this receptor is a human donor in good health. The chain joins TRBV2 to TRBJ1-1; D unresolved. Written as DNA, the CDR3 is TGTGCCAGCAGTGAAGCGGAGGGAGTGGTGAACACTGAAGCTTTCTTT. This gives the protein CASSEAEGVVNTEAFF. Combining the CDR3 with reference TRBV2 and TRBJ1-1 gives the whole variable domain EPEVTQTPSHQVTQMGQEVILRCVPISNHLYFYWYRQILGQKVEFLVSFYNNEISEKSEIFDDQFSVERPDGSNFTLKIRSTKLEDSAMYFCASSEAEGVVNTEAFFGQGTRLTVV.